This is a list of T cell receptor beta chains from one sample in a study of OX40 agonist ivuxolimab in advanced cancers. Generated by immunoSEQ multiplex PCR, the TCRdb table keeps only in-frame clones and is missing some. The sample consists of about 54,000 clones, around 90% of them appearing once. Sequencing used CD4+ or CD8+ T cells sorted from blood, obtained in a trial of the OX40 agonist ivuxolimab. The receptor source for this set is an adult with an advanced solid tumor such as melanoma, head and neck, liver or kidney cancer. CDR3s include the opening cysteine and the closing phenylalanine or tryptophan. Each record gives: clone size, D gene, J gene, CDR3 length, V gene, CDR3 DNA, CDR3 protein. The D gene is left open where the match is weak. Rows may omit the clone size; those that give it use once, few, many or a size class.

abundance: few; d_gene: .; j_gene: TRBJ2-5; len: 13; v_gene: TRBV7-9; CDR3nt: TGTGCCAGCAGCCGGACAGTACAAGAGACCCAGTACTTC; CDR3aa: CASSRTVQETQYF
abundance: .; d_gene: TRBD1; j_gene: TRBJ1-4; len: 15; v_gene: TRBV18; CDR3nt: TGTGCCAGCTCACCACAAGGGACAGGGAATGAAAAACTGTTTTTT; CDR3aa: CASSPQGTGNEKLFF
abundance: .; d_gene: .; j_gene: TRBJ2-3; len: 13; v_gene: TRBV5-4; CDR3nt: TGTGCCAGCAGGGCGGGTCTATCAGATACGCAGTATTTT; CDR3aa: CASRAGLSDTQYF
abundance: .; d_gene: TRBD1; j_gene: TRBJ2-5; len: 14; v_gene: TRBV19; CDR3nt: TGTGCCAGTAGTACCGGACAGGGCGCGGAGACCCAGTACTTC; CDR3aa: CASSTGQGAETQYF
abundance: .; d_gene: .; j_gene: TRBJ1-4; len: 15; v_gene: TRBV18; CDR3nt: TGTGCCAGCTCACCAGACGGACAGAGGAGCGAAAAACTGTTTTTT; CDR3aa: CASSPDGQRSEKLFF
abundance: .; d_gene: TRBD1; j_gene: TRBJ1-2; len: 15; v_gene: TRBV5-6; CDR3nt: TGTGCCAGCAGCTTGGAAGGGGGCGCGGGCTATGGCTACACCTTC; CDR3aa: CASSLEGGAGYGYTF
abundance: .; d_gene: .; j_gene: TRBJ2-3; len: 13; v_gene: TRBV30; CDR3nt: TGTGCCTGGAGGCAGGGGCCGGGAGATACGCAGTATTTT; CDR3aa: CAWRQGPGDTQYF
abundance: .; d_gene: .; j_gene: TRBJ2-7; len: 15; v_gene: TRBV6-1; CDR3nt: TGTGCCAGCACCATAGGACTGAAAAGCTCCTACGAGCAGTACTTC; CDR3aa: CASTIGLKSSYEQYF
abundance: .; d_gene: .; j_gene: TRBJ1-6; len: 14; v_gene: TRBV5-1; CDR3nt: TGCGCCAGCAGCTGGAGGGGGGATAATTCACCCCTCCACTTT; CDR3aa: CASSWRGDNSPLHF
abundance: .; d_gene: .; j_gene: TRBJ2-1; len: 10; v_gene: TRBV7-9; CDR3nt: TGTGCCAGCAGCTTCACTGAGCAGTTCTTC; CDR3aa: CASSFTEQFF
abundance: .; d_gene: TRBD2; j_gene: TRBJ2-1; len: 14; v_gene: TRBV10-1; CDR3nt: TGCGCCAGCAGTGCCCGGGAGGGGTACAATGAGCAGTTCTTC; CDR3aa: CASSAREGYNEQFF
abundance: .; d_gene: .; j_gene: TRBJ2-5; len: 16; v_gene: TRBV7-8; CDR3nt: TGTGCCAGCAGCTACCTACCCGGCGGAGTGAAAGAGACCCAGTACTTC; CDR3aa: CASSYLPGGVKETQYF
abundance: .; d_gene: .; j_gene: TRBJ1-2; len: 14; v_gene: TRBV2; CDR3nt: TGTGCCAGCAGGAGGGGACAATTTAACTATGGCTACACCTTC; CDR3aa: CASRRGQFNYGYTF
abundance: .; d_gene: .; j_gene: TRBJ1-2; len: 15; v_gene: TRBV19; CDR3nt: TGTGCCAGTACCCCATGGCAGGGGAGCGGGGAGGGCTACACCTTC; CDR3aa: CASTPWQGSGEGYTF
abundance: .; d_gene: .; j_gene: TRBJ1-1; len: 12; v_gene: TRBV30; CDR3nt: TGTGCCTGGAGTGTCGGGAACACTGAAGCTTTCTTT; CDR3aa: CAWSVGNTEAFF
abundance: once; d_gene: .; j_gene: TRBJ2-7; len: 16; v_gene: TRBV6-5; CDR3nt: TGTGCCAGCAGTTACTCCGACGGCGGAGAAGGCTACGAGCAGTACTTC; CDR3aa: CASSYSDGGEGYEQYF
abundance: .; d_gene: TRBD1; j_gene: TRBJ1-2; len: 14; v_gene: TRBV6-5; CDR3nt: TGTGCCAGCAGTTCCAACCCGGACAGGGGCGGCTACACCTTC; CDR3aa: CASSSNPDRGGYTF
abundance: once; d_gene: .; j_gene: TRBJ2-1; len: 13; v_gene: TRBV7-8; CDR3nt: TGTGCCAGCAGCTTAGCCCCCTACAATGAGCAGTTCTTC; CDR3aa: CASSLAPYNEQFF
abundance: .; d_gene: TRBD1; j_gene: TRBJ2-1; len: 15; v_gene: TRBV28; CDR3nt: TGTGCCAGCAGTACGCCCGGGACAGGGTGGAATGAGCAGTTCTTC; CDR3aa: CASSTPGTGWNEQFF
abundance: once; d_gene: .; j_gene: TRBJ1-2; len: 15; v_gene: TRBV15; CDR3nt: TGTGCCACCAGCAGAGAGGCCGGGGCTACGTATGGCTACACCTTC; CDR3aa: CATSREAGATYGYTF
abundance: .; d_gene: .; j_gene: TRBJ2-7; len: 12; v_gene: TRBV6-1; CDR3nt: TGTGCCAGCAGTGAAGGTTGGTACGAGCAGTACTTC; CDR3aa: CASSEGWYEQYF
abundance: .; d_gene: .; j_gene: TRBJ2-1; len: 13; v_gene: TRBV7-9; CDR3nt: TGTGCCAGCGCGGGAAATTCCTACAATGAGCAGTTCTTC; CDR3aa: CASAGNSYNEQFF
abundance: .; d_gene: TRBD1; j_gene: TRBJ2-1; len: 13; v_gene: TRBV10-3; CDR3nt: TGTGCCATTCGGGACAGGGCCCACAATGAGCAGTTCTTC; CDR3aa: CAIRDRAHNEQFF
abundance: .; d_gene: .; j_gene: TRBJ2-7; len: 13; v_gene: TRBV7-3; CDR3nt: TGTGCCAGCAGGCTAGCGAGCTCCTACGAGCAGTACTTC; CDR3aa: CASRLASSYEQYF
abundance: .; d_gene: .; j_gene: TRBJ2-5; len: 14; v_gene: TRBV9; CDR3nt: TGTGCCAGCAGCGTAGGTGGACAGCAAGAGACCCAGTACTTC; CDR3aa: CASSVGGQQETQYF